The entry that follows covers one T cell receptor (beta chain) sequence. This sample is part of a study of blood T cell repertoires in COVID-19. Study in general: The study drew acute and convalescent COVID-19 samples from the United States, Italy and Spain. In each case, the material was cDNA or gDNA derived from T cells, B-cell-depleted T cells, or PBMCs.

TCRdb's copy holds only in-frame clones and misses some; the assay was immunoSEQ multiplex PCR. This sample has about half a million clones, with 80% to 90% found just once. Specimen: peripheral blood. The TCR comes from a human donor in a cohort sampled during active COVID-19.

The CDR3 is CASSLLGGGTDTQYF. The CDR3 DNA reads as TGTGCCAGCAGCTTGCTCGGGGGGGGAACAGATACGCAGTATTTT. The chain uses TRBV11-3 and TRBJ2-3; 8 nucleotides match TRBD2. Germline CDR1 reads SGHNT; CDR2 reads YENEEA. The CDR3 is 15 residues long. V gave up 3 bases and J gave up 3 bases; unmatched junction bases: 5.